This entry lists 10 T cell receptor beta chains sequenced from one sample in a study of blood T cell repertoires in COVID-19. This table comes from immunoSEQ multiplex PCR, and its TCRdb copy is limited to in-frame clones, with some not included. The sample contains some 150,000 clones, 70% to 85% of which appear only once. The sequenced material came from PBMCs or T cells enriched from blood (not recorded which). These TCRs come from a middle-aged man who had recovered from COVID-19.

V and J are TRBV6-2 or TRBV6-3 and TRBJ2-4; 8 bases are a match to TRBD1. Per the germline V gene, CDR1 is MNHEY and CDR2 is SVGEGT. CDR3 length equals 15 residues. The trim removed 4 bases at V and 0 bases at J, leaving 2 bases unmatched. Written as DNA, the CDR3 is TGTGCCAGCAGTTTCAGGGGGCTAGCCAAAAACATTCAGTACTTC. This gives the protein CASSFRGLAKNIQYF.

The rearrangement uses TRBV6-2 or TRBV6-3 and TRBJ1-6; maybe TRBD1 (6 bases). From germline, CDR1 is MNHEY and CDR2 SVGEGT. The CDR3 runs to 13 residues. The V end was cut by 3 bases, the J end by 14 bases, with 14 bases between. The DNA for the CDR3 is TGTGCCAGCAGTTATCTCCAGGGGCGGGCCCTCCACTTT. This codes for CASSYLQGRALHF.

V gene TRBV20-1 combines with J gene TRBJ1-2, with 8 positions matching TRBD1. Germline V lookup: CDR1 DFQATT, CDR2 SNEGSKA (reference sequence). V shed 5 bases and J 8 bases; nucleotides not matched to a gene: 4. There are 11 residues in the CDR3. The CDR3 nucleotides are TGCAGTGCTTACAGGGGGGAGGGCTACACCTTC. It translates to CSAYRGEGYTF.

The chain has TRBV4-1 and TRBJ2-3; 9 positions match TRBD2. V shed 5 bases and J 1 base; nucleotides not matched to a gene: 7. This CDR3 contains 16 residues. CDR1 and CDR2 (germline): MGHRA, YSYEKL. CDR3 DNA: TGCGCCAGCAGCGGCGATCCTAGCGGGGGCACAGATACGCAGTATTTT. It yields the protein CASSGDPSGGTDTQYF.

This chain joins TRBV5-4 and TRBJ2-5, with D perhaps matching TRBD1 (6 bases). The CDR3 spans 13 residues. Germline V gene data show CDR1 as SGHNT and CDR2 as YYREEE (reference sequence). The V end was cut by 1 base, the J end by 4 bases, with 8 bases between. CDR3 sequence reads: CASSLQGTETQYF. The CDR3 DNA is TGTGCCAGCAGCTTGCAGGGGACAGAGACCCAGTACTTC.

This sequence joins TRBV7-8 and TRBJ2-7; tentatively, D is TRBD1 (6 bases). The CDR3 runs 13 residues. The germline V gene encodes CDR1 SGHVS and CDR2 FQNEAQ. The V and J ends lost 5 bases and 3 bases respectively, with 11 bases between them. Written as DNA, the CDR3 is TGTGCCAGCAGCCCTACAGGGAACTACGAGCAGTACTTC. Translating it yields CASSPTGNYEQYF.

This CDR3 reads CASSLSANYGYTF. Written as DNA, the CDR3 is TGCGCCAGCAGCTTGTCAGCTAACTATGGCTACACCTTC. The chain couples TRBV5-1 to TRBJ1-2; D not resolved. Germline lookup yields CDR1 SGHRS and CDR2 YFSETQ. V shed 1 base and J shed 0 bases, with 4 bases lying between them. There are 13 residues in the CDR3.

The genes are TRBV4-2 and TRBJ1-5; TRBD1 is a possible D gene (6 bases). The CDR3 loop spans 15 amino acids. V lost 4 bases and J 2 bases, leaving 12 bases between the germline ends. Germline CDR1 is LGHNA and CDR2 is YNFKEQ. The CDR3 region is CASSLRGYGNQPQHF. As DNA, the CDR3 is TGTGCCAGCAGCCTGAGGGGGTACGGCAATCAGCCCCAGCATTTT.

V is TRBV7-2 and J is TRBJ2-5; possibly TRBD1 for D (6 bases). V lost 7 bases and J lost 2, with 11 bases in between. Germline lookup yields CDR1 SGHTA and CDR2 FQGNSA. The CDR3 loop spans 13 amino acids. CDR3 in amino acids: CASIPGQQETQYF. The CDR3 DNA reads TGTGCCAGCATCCCCGGACAGCAAGAGACCCAGTACTTC.

J is TRBJ2-7 and V is TRBV7-2; 8 bases match TRBD2. There are 15 residues in the CDR3. Unmatched junction bases numbered 8, after V lost 5 bases and J lost 2 bases. Germline CDR1 SGHTA, CDR2 FQGNSA. The CDR3 bases are TGTGCCAGCAGCGCCTCGGGGGGGGAGGCCTACGAGCAGTACTTC. Protein: CASSASGGEAYEQYF.